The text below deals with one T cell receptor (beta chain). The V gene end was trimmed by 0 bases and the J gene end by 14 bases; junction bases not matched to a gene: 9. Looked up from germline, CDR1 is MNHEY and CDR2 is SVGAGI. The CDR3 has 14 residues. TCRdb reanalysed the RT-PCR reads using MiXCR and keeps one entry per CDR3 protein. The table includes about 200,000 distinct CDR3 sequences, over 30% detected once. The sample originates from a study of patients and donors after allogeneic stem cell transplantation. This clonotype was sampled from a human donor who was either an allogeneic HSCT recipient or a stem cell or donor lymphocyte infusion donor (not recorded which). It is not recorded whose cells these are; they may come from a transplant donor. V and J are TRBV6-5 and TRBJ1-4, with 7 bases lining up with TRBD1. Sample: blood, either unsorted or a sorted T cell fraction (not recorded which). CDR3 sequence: CASSYSPSTGDLFF. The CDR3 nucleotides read TGTGCCAGCAGTTACTCGCCGTCAACAGGGGATCTGTTTTTT.